This T cell receptor beta chain was sequenced in a study of cytotoxic CD8 clonotypes in ibrutinib-treated CLL. Background on the study: For this cohort, patients were about a dozen relapsed/refractory and around 16 treatment-naive, while 17 were IGHV unmutated. Response samples were taken after a median of around twelve months on treatment, range 6 to 36. Findings and limits, study-wide: Rare overall, public clonotypes shrank or held steady under therapy.

Clones were sequenced by immunoSEQ multiplex PCR, and TCRdb holds only the in-frame ones, with some missing. The sample contains about 27,000 clones, 70% to 90% of which appear only once. As regards this clone: What it recognizes is unknown.

This TCR derives from a human donor with chronic lymphocytic leukemia. Sequencing was performed on PBMCs, taken after 24 months of ibrutinib treatment.

The CDR3 loop is CSVEEPGDRKAFF. The CDR3 bases are TGCAGCGTTGAAGAGCCAGGGGACCGAAAAGCTTTCTTT. The genes are TRBV29-1 and TRBJ1-1; tentative D call: TRBD1 (6 bases). This CDR3 has 13 amino acids. With 0 bases removed from V and 9 bases from J, the gap between germline ends came to 14 bases. The germline V gene has CDR1 SQVTM and CDR2 ANQGSEA. Together with reference TRBV29-1 and TRBJ1-1, the CDR3 gives the full variable domain: SAVISQKPSRDICQRGTSLTIQCQVDSQVTMMFWYRQQPGQSLTLIATANQGSEATYESGFVIDKFPISRPNLTFSTLTVSNMSPEDSSIYLCSVEEPGDRKAFFGQGTRLTVV.